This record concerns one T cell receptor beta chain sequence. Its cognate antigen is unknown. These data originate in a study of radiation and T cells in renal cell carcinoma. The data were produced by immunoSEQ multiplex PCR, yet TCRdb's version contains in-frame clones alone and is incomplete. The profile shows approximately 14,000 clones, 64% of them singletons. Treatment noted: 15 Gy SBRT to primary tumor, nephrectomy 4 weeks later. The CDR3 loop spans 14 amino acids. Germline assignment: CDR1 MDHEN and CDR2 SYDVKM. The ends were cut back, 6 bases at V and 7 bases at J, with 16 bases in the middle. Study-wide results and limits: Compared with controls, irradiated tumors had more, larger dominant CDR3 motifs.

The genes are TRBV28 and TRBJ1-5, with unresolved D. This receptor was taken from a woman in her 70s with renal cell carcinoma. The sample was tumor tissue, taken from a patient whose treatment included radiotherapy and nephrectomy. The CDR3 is CASRSLSWMQPQHF. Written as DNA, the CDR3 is TGTGCCAGCAGGTCCCTTAGTTGGATGCAGCCCCAGCATTTT.